These T cell receptor beta chains were read from a single sample in a study of cytomegalovirus exposure and HLA in healthy donors. Method: immunoSEQ multiplex PCR; TCRdb's copy keeps in-frame clones and lacks some. The sample has about 300,000 clones, more than 75% seen once. Sample: PBMCs. Receptor source: a young woman in good health and CMV-seronegative. CDR3s include the opening cysteine and the closing phenylalanine or tryptophan. D genes are given only for firm matches. Clone size is stated in some rows and not others, as once, few, many or a class when expanded.

TRBJ1-5	once	.	TRBV2	CASSELVGQLYSNQPQHF	TGTGCCAGCAGTGAGCTGGTTGGGCAGCTTTATAGCAATCAGCCCCAGCATTTT
TRBJ1-2	.	TRBD1	TRBV28	CASIGQGDGYTF	TGTGCCAGCATCGGTCAGGGGGATGGCTACACCTTC
TRBJ2-3	.	.	TRBV29-1	CSVEVALGTQYF	TGCAGCGTCGAGGTAGCGCTAGGTACGCAGTATTTT
TRBJ2-1	.	TRBD2	TRBV6-5	CASSTSGSSYNEQFF	TGTGCCAGCAGCACTAGCGGGAGTTCCTACAATGAGCAGTTCTTC
TRBJ2-5	.	.	TRBV7-2	CASSFPVIETQYF	TGTGCCAGCAGCTTCCCAGTAATAGAGACCCAGTACTTC
TRBJ1-1	.	.	TRBV27	CASSLRQERGNTEAFF	TGTGCCAGCAGTCTCCGACAGGAGAGGGGGAACACTGAAGCTTTCTTT
TRBJ2-1	.	TRBD2	TRBV9	CASSRTSGSPHEQFF	TGTGCCAGCAGCCGGACTAGCGGGAGCCCCCATGAGCAGTTCTTC
TRBJ2-3	.	.	TRBV7-7	CASSRAAGSTDTQYF	TGTGCCAGCAGCCGTGCGGCGGGGAGCACAGATACGCAGTATTTT
TRBJ2-7	.	TRBD2	TRBV28	CASSWTSGRSEQYF	TGTGCCAGCAGTTGGACTAGCGGGAGATCCGAGCAGTACTTC
TRBJ2-1	.	TRBD2	TRBV5-1	CASSLSRGLAGAFYNEQFF	TGCGCCAGCAGCTTGTCCCGGGGACTAGCGGGAGCTTTTTACAATGAGCAGTTCTTC
TRBJ1-1	.	.	TRBV5-1	CASSPQVRGTEAFF	TGCGCCAGCAGCCCACAGGTTAGGGGCACTGAAGCTTTCTTT